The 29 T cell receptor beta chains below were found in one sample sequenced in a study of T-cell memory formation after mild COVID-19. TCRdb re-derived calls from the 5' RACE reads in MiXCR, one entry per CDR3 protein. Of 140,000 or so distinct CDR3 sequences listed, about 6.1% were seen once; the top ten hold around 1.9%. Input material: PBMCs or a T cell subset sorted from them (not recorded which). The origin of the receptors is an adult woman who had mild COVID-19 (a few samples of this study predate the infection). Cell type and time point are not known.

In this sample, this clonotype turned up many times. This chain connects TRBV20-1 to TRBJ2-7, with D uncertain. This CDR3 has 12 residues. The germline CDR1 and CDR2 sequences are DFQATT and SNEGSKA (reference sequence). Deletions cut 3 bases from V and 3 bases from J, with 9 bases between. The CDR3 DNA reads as TGCAGTGCTAGCCGAACCAACTACGAGCAGTACTTC. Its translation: CSASRTNYEQYF.

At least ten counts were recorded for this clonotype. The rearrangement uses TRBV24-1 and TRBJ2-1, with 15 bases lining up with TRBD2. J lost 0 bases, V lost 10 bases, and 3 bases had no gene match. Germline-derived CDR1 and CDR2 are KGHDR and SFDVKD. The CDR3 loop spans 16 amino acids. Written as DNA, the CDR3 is TGTGCCACGGGACTAGCGGGAGGTAGCTCCTACAATGAGCAGTTCTTC. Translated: CATGLAGGSSYNEQFF.

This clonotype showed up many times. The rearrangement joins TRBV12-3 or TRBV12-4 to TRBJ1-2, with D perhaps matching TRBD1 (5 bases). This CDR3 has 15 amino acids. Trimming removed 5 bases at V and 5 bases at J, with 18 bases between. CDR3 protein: CASSPHGGGRYGYTF. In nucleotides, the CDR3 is TGTGCCAGCAGTCCCCATGGCGGGGGTCGATATGGCTACACCTTC.

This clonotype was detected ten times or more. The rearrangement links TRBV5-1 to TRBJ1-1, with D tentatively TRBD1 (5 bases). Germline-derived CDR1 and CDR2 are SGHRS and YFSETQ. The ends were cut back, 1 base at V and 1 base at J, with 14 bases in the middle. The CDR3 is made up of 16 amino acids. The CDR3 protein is CASSLNRGRPNTEAFF. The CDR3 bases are TGCGCCAGCAGCTTGAATCGGGGCCGACCGAACACTGAAGCTTTCTTT.

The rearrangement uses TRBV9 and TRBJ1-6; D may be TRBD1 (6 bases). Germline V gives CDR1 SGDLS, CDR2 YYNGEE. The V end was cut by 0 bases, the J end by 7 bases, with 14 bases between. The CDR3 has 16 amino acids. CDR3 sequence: CASSVGHRDTNSPLHF. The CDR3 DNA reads TGTGCCAGCAGCGTAGGACATCGGGACACGAATTCACCCCTCCACTTT.

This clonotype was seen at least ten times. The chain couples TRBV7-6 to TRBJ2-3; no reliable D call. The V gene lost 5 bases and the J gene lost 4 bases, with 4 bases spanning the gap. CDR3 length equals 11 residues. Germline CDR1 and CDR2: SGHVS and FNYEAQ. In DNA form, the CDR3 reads TGTGCCAGCAGCAAATCAGATACGCAGTATTTT. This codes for CASSKSDTQYF. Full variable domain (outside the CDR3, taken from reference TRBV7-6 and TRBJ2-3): GAGVSQSPRYKVTKRGQDVALRCDPISGHVSLYWYRQALGQGPEFLTYFNYEAQQDKSGLPNDRFSAERPEGSISTLTIQRTEQRDSAMYRCASSKSDTQYFGPGTRLTVL.

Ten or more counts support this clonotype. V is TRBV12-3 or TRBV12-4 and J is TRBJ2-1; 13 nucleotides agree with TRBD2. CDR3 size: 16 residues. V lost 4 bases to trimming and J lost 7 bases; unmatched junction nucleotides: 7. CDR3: CASSSAGLAGTNEQFF. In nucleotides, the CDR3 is TGTGCCAGCAGTTCCGCGGGACTAGCGGGGACGAATGAGCAGTTCTTC.

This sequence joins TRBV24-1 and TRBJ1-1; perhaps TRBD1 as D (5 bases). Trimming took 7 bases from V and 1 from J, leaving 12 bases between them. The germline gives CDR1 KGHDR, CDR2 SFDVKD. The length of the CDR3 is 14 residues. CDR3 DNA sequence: TGTGCCACCAGCCGCGGGGGAACGAACACTGAAGCTTTCTTT. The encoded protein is CATSRGGTNTEAFF.

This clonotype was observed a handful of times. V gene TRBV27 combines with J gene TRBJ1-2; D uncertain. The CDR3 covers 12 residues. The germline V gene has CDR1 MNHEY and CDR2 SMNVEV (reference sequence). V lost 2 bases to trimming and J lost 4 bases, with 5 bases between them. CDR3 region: CASSLKGYGYTF. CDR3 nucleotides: TGTGCCAGCAGTTTAAAAGGCTATGGCTACACCTTC.

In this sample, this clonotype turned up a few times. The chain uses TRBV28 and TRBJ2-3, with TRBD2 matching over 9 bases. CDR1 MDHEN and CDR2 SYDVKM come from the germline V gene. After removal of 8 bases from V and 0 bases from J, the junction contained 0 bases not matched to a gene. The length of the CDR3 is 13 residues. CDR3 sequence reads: CASLAGSTDTQYF. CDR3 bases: TGTGCCAGCCTAGCGGGGAGCACAGATACGCAGTATTTT.

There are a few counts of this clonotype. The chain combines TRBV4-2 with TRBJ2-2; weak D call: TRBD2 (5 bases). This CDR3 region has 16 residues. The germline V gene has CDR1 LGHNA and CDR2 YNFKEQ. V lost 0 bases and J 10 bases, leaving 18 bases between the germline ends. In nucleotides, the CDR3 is TGTGCCAGCAGCCAAGATTCCACTAGGCCCGGCCAGGAGCTGTTTTTT. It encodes CASSQDSTRPGQELFF.

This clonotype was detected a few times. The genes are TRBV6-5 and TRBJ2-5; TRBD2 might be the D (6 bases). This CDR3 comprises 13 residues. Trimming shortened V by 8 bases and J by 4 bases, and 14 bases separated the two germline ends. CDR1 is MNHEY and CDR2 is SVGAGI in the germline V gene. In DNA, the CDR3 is TGTGCCAGCCGACTTCCGGGAGCAGAGACCCAGTACTTC. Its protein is CASRLPGAETQYF.

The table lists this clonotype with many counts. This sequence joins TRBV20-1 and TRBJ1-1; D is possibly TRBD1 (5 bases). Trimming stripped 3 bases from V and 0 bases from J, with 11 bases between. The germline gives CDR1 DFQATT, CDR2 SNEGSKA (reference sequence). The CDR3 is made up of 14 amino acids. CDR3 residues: CSASGRTMNTEAFF. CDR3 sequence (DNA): TGCAGTGCTAGTGGGCGGACAATGAACACTGAAGCTTTCTTT.

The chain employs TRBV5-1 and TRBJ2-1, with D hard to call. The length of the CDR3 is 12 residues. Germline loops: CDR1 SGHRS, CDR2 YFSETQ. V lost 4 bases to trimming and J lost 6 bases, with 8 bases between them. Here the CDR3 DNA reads TGCGCCAGCAGCGAGTCCGTCAATGAGCAGTTCTTC. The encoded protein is CASSESVNEQFF.

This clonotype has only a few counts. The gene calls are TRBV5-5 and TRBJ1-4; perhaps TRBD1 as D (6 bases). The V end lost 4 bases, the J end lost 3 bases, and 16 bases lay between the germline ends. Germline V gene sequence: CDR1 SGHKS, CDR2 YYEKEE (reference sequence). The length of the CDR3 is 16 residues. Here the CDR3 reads CASSPPIGGSNEKLFF. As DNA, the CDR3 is TGTGCCAGCAGCCCCCCCATAGGGGGGTCTAATGAAAAACTGTTTTTT.

The CDR3 nucleotides read TGTGCCAGCAGTTTACCGGGAGTGAACACTGAAGCTTTCTTT. Amino acids: CASSLPGVNTEAFF. The chain joins TRBV12-3 or TRBV12-4 to TRBJ1-1, with no clear D. The V gene lost 2 bases and the J gene lost 0 bases, with 7 bases spanning the gap. The CDR3 consists of 14 residues.

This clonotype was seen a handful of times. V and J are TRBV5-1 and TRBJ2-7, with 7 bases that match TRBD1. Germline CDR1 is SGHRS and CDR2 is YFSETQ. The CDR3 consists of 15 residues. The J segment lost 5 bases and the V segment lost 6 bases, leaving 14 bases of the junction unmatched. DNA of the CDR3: TGCGCCAGCACACAGACAGGGAGCAGGAAGGACGAGCAGTACTTC. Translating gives CASTQTGSRKDEQYF.

CDR3 in amino acids: CSARAGAWETQYF. The CDR3, as DNA: TGCAGTGCTAGAGCGGGGGCGTGGGAGACCCAGTACTTC. This rearrangement joins TRBV20-1 to TRBJ2-5, with D perhaps matching TRBD1 or TRBD2 (6 bases each). Trimming cost V 1 base and J 5 bases, with 11 bases left between them. This CDR3 region has 13 residues. Germline V gives CDR1 DFQATT, CDR2 SNEGSKA (reference sequence).

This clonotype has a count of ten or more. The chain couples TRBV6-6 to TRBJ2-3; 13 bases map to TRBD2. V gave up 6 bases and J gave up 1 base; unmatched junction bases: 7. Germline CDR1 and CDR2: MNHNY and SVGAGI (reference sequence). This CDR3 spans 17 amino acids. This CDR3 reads CASRGTSGALRTDTQYF. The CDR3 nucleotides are TGTGCCAGCAGGGGGACTAGCGGGGCCCTGCGCACAGATACGCAGTATTTT.

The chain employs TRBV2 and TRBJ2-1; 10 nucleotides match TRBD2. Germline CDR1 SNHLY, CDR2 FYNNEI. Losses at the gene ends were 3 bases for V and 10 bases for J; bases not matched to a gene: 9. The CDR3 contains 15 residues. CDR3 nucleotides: TGTGCCAGCAGTGACCCAGCGGGGGGGCGGAAAGAGCAGTTCTTC. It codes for CASSDPAGGRKEQFF.

The CDR3 reads CASSYGGAWTKNIQYF. CDR3 nucleotide sequence: TGTGCCAGCAGTTACGGGGGGGCATGGACCAAAAACATTCAGTACTTC. V is TRBV6-2 or TRBV6-3 and J is TRBJ2-4, with D perhaps TRBD2 (7 bases). CDR1 is MNHEY and CDR2 is SVGEGT in the germline V gene. CDR3 size: 16 residues. The ends were cut back, 2 bases at V and 2 bases at J, with 13 bases in the middle.

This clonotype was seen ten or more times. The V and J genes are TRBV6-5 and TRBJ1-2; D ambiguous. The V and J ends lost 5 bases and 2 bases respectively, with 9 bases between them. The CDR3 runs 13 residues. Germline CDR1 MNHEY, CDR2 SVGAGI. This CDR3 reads CASSPTKNYGYTF. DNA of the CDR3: TGTGCCAGCAGTCCGACAAAAAACTATGGCTACACCTTC.

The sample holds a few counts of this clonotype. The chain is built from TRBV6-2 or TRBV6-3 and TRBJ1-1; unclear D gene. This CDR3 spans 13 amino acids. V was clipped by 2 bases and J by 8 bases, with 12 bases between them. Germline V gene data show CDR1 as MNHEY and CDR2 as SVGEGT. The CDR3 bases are TGTGCCAGCAGTTACCAAGGCTCTAGGGAAGCTTTCTTT. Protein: CASSYQGSREAFF.

This CDR3 reads CASSLQGSGSNYGYTF. The CDR3 DNA sequence: TGCGCCAGCAGTCTTCAGGGGTCCGGTTCGAACTATGGCTACACCTTC. The chain couples TRBV5-1 to TRBJ1-2; the D gene is possibly TRBD1 (6 bases). CDR3 length equals 16 residues. V lost 5 bases and J 2 bases, leaving 19 bases between the germline ends. The germline V gene has CDR1 SGHRS and CDR2 YFSETQ.

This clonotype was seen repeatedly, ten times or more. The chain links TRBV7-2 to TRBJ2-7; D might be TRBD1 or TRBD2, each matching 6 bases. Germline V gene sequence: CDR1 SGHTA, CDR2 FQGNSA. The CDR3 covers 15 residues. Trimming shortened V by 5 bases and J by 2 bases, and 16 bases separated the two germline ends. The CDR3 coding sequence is TGTGCCAGCAGCAAAGGAGGGGGGCGTGCCTACGAGCAGTACTTC. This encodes CASSKGGGRAYEQYF. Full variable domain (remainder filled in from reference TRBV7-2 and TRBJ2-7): GAGVSQSPSNKVTEKGKDVELRCDPISGHTALYWYRQSLGQGLEFLIYFQGNSAPDKSGLPSDRFSAERTGGSVSTLTIQRTQQEDSAVYLCASSKGGGRAYEQYFGPGTRLTVT.

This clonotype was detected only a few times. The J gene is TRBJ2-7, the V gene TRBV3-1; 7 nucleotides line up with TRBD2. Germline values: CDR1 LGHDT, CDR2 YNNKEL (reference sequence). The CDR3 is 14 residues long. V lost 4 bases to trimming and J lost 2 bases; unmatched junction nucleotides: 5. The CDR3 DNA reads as TGTGCCAGCAGCCCTCTGGGGGGGGCCTACGAGCAGTACTTC. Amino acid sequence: CASSPLGGAYEQYF.

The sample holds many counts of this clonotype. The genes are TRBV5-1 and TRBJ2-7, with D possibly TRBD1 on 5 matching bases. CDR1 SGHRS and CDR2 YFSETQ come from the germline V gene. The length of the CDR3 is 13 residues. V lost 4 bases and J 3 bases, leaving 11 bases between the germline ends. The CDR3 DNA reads TGCGCCAGCAGCCCCTGGACAAACTACGAGCAGTACTTC. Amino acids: CASSPWTNYEQYF.

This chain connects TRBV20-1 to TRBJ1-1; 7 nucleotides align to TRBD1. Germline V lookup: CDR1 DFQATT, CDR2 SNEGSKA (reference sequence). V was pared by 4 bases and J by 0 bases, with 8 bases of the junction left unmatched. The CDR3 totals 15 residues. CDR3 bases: TGCAGTGCTAAGACCCTGGGACAGTTGAACACTGAAGCTTTCTTT. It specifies CSAKTLGQLNTEAFF.

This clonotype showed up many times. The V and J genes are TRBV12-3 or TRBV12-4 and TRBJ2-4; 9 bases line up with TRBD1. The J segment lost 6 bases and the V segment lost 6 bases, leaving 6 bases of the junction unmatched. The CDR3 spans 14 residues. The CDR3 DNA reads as TGTGCCAGCAGCCGGACAGGGGCTCCAAACATTCAGTACTTC. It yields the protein CASSRTGAPNIQYF.